The T cell receptor beta chain under discussion was sequenced for a study of response to subunit inactivated influenza vaccine. TCRdb reprocessed the RT-PCR reads via MiXCR and lists one record per CDR3 protein. The table has about 620,000 distinct CDR3 sequences, about 11% seen once; the top ten hold 8% to 13%. Trimming cost V 4 bases and J 2 bases, with 14 bases left between them. Looked up from germline, CDR1 is SGHRS and CDR2 is YFSETQ. The CDR3 totals 15 residues. This sample was also put to use in a study of T cells expressing NK-cell markers. That source adds: UMI-tagged 5'RACE template switching yielded the TCR beta cDNA. Sequenced donors, eight in total, included seven who were HCMV-seropositive and one who was seronegative. The leading position in the CD3+CD56-NKG2C+ fraction of several donors also went to these clonotypes.

The TCR was taken from a man between 50 and 59 years old who received an inactivated influenza vaccine. The V and J genes are TRBV5-1 and TRBJ2-3; D is undetermined. Sequencing was performed on PBMCs from blood, taken on the day of vaccination. CDR3 bases: TGCGCCAGCAGCCCAAGCCCAGGAACCACAGATACGCAGTATTTT. Residues: CASSPSPGTTDTQYF.